This is a list of T cell receptor beta chains from one sample in a study of OX40 agonist ivuxolimab in advanced cancers. This table comes from immunoSEQ multiplex PCR, and its TCRdb copy is limited to in-frame clones, with some not included. The repertoire holds 7,500 to 9,000 clones, with 70% as singletons. The sample here was CD4+ or CD8+ T cells sorted from blood, taken in a trial of the OX40 agonist ivuxolimab. The receptors come from an adult with an advanced solid tumor such as melanoma, head and neck, liver or kidney cancer. Both conserved end residues are part of each CDR3. The D gene is left open where the match is weak. Rows may omit the clone size; those that give it use once, few, many or a size class.

few TRBJ2-3 TRBV2 NA TGTGCCAGCAGTTGGCAGGGCACAGATACGCAGTATTTT CASSWQGTDTQYF
once TRBJ2-3 TRBV7-6 TRBD2 TGTGCCAGCCACGGGGGCGGGGGGACAGATACGCAGTATTTT CASHGGGGTDTQYF
NA TRBJ2-7 TRBV29-1 NA TGCAGCGTTGAAGCTGACGGACTACAAACCTACGAGCAGTACTTC CSVEADGLQTYEQYF
NA TRBJ1-5 TRBV27 NA TGTGCCAGCAGTTCGTCGGTACGCAATCAGCCCCAGCATTTT CASSSSVRNQPQHF
NA TRBJ2-2 TRBV10-3 TRBD1 TGTGCCACCGGGGACAGCTTTTACACCGGGGAGCTGTTTTTT CATGDSFYTGELFF
few TRBJ1-1 TRBV4-3 TRBD1 TGCGCCAGCAGCCAAAGGGACAGGGGGTTAGGAAACACTGAAGCTTTCTTT CASSQRDRGLGNTEAFF
NA TRBJ2-5 TRBV7-8 NA TGTGCCAGCAGCTTACTCCTCCAAGAGACCCAGTACTTC CASSLLLQETQYF
NA TRBJ2-1 TRBV19 TRBD1 TGTGCCAGTAGCATAAGAGGGGGCCCGGTTAATGAGCAGTTCTTC CASSIRGGPVNEQFF
few TRBJ2-1 TRBV5-1 NA TGCGCCAGCAGCCTACGGGACTTCTACAATGAGCAGTTCTTC CASSLRDFYNEQFF
NA TRBJ2-1 TRBV28 TRBD1 TGTGCCAGCAGTTCTACTCGACAGGGGGTTTGGAATGAGCAGTTCTTC CASSSTRQGVWNEQFF
NA TRBJ2-1 TRBV5-6 NA TGTGCCAGCAGCTTGGGGTTGAGCTCCTACAATGAGCAGTTCTTC CASSLGLSSYNEQFF
NA TRBJ2-5 TRBV11-3 NA TGTGCCAGCAGCTTAGATCAGACGGAAGAGACCCAGTACTTC CASSLDQTEETQYF
NA TRBJ2-5 TRBV12-2 NA TGTGCAAGTCGCCCGGACAGGTACCAAGAGACCCAGTACTTC CASRPDRYQETQYF
NA TRBJ2-7 TRBV12-2 NA TGTGCAAGTCGCTTTGACCCTAGCGGGCGAGCACTCTACGAGCAGTACTTC CASRFDPSGRALYEQYF
NA TRBJ2-7 TRBV11-3 TRBD2 TGTGCCAGCAGCGGGGGGACTAGCGGAATGGACGAGCAGTACTTC CASSGGTSGMDEQYF
few TRBJ2-2 TRBV25-1 NA TGTGCCAGCACCCGGCCGAACACCGGGGAGCTGTTTTTT CASTRPNTGELFF
NA TRBJ2-7 TRBV11-2 NA TGTGCCAGCAGGCCTGGAGGGGCCCACGAGCAGTACTTC CASRPGGAHEQYF
NA TRBJ1-1 TRBV18 NA TGTGCCAGCTCACCAATCTCTACAGAGCCTATTGAAGCTTTCTTT CASSPISTEPIEAFF
NA TRBJ1-5 TRBV28 NA TGTGCCAGCAGTCCAGACAGTAGGTTCAATCAGCCCCAGCATTTT CASSPDSRFNQPQHF
NA TRBJ1-6 TRBV7-9 TRBD1 TGTGCCAGCAGCTTAGGGGGACAGGGAAATTCACCCCTCCACTTT CASSLGGQGNSPLHF
NA TRBJ2-3 TRBV4-2 NA TGTGCCAGCAGTCCCATTAAAAAGGTTGATACGCAGTATTTT CASSPIKKVDTQYF
NA TRBJ2-1 TRBV27 NA TGTGCCAGCAGTTTAAGGAGGGCCGATGAGCAGTTCTTC CASSLRRADEQFF
NA TRBJ2-7 TRBV15 NA TGTGCCACCAGCCCGGAAGCGAGCTCCTACGAGCAGTACTTC CATSPEASSYEQYF
NA TRBJ2-1 TRBV29-1 TRBD2 TGCAGCGTTGTTCTTCGCGGGGGGCGGGCTGATGAGCAGTTCTTC CSVVLRGGRADEQFF
few TRBJ2-3 TRBV27 TRBD2 TGTGCCAGCAGTACCCGGTCTAGCGGGGAGGCAGATACGCAGTATTTT CASSTRSSGEADTQYF
NA TRBJ2-2 TRBV6-5 TRBD1 TGTGCCAGCAGAATTCCGGGACAGGGTTCCGGGGAGCTGTTTTTT CASRIPGQGSGELFF
NA TRBJ1-2 TRBV6-5 NA TGTGCCAGCAGAGAGACACGCGACTATGGCTACACCTTC CASRETRDYGYTF